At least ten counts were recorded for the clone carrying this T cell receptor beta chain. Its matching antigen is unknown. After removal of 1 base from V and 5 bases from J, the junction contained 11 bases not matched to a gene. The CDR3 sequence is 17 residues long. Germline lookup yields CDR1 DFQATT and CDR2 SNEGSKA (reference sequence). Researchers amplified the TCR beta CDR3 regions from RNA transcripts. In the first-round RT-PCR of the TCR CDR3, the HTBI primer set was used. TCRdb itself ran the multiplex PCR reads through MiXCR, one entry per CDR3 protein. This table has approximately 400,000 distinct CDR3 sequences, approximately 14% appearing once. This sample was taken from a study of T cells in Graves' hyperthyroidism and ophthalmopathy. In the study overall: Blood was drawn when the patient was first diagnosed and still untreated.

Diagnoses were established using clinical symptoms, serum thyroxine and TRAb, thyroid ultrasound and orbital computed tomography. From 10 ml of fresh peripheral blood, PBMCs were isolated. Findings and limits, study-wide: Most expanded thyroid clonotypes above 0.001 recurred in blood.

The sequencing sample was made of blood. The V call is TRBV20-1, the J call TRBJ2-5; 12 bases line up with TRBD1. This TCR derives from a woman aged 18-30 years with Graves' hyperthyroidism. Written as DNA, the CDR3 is TGCAGTGCTAGAGTTGCCTTGGGGACAGGGGGCGAGGAGACCCAGTACTTC. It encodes CSARVALGTGGEETQYF.